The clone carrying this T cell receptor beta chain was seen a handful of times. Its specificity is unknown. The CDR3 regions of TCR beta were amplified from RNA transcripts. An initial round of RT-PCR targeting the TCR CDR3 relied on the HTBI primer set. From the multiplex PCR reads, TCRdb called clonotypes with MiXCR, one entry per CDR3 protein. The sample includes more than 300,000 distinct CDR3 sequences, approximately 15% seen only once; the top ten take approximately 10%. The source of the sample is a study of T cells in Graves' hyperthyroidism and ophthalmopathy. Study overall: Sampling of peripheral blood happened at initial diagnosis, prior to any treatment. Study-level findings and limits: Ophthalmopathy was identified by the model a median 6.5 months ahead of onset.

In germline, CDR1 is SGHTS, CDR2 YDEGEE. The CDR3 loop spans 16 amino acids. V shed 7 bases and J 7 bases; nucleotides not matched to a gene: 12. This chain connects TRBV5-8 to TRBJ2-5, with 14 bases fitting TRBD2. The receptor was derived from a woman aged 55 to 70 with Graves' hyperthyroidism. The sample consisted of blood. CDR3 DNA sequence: TGTGCCAGCGTACAGGGGACTAGCGGGGGTTCAGGGACCCAGTACTTC. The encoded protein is CASVQGTSGGSGTQYF.